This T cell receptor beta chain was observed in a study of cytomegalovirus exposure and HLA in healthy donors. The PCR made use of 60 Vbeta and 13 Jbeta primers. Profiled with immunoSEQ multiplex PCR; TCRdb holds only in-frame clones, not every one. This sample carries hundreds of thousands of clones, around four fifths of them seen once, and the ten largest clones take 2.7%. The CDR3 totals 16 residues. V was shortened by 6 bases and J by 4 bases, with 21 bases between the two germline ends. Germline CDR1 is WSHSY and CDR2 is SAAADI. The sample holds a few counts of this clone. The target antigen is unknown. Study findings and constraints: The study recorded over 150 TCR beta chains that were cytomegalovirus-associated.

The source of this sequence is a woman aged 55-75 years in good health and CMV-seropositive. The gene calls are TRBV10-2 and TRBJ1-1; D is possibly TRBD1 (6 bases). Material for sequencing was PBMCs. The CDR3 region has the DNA TGCGCCAGCAGCTCCCGCGTTCAGGTAGGGGGCACTGAAGCTTTCTTT. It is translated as CASSSRVQVGGTEAFF.